A selection of T cell receptor beta chains follows, all from one sample in a study of cytomegalovirus exposure and HLA in healthy donors. Clones were sequenced by immunoSEQ multiplex PCR, and TCRdb holds only the in-frame ones, with some missing. The profile shows some 140,000 clones, roughly 78% of them singletons. The sequenced sample consisted of PBMCs. These receptors were collected from a man aged 45-65 years in good health and CMV-seropositive. CDR3s include the opening cysteine and the closing phenylalanine or tryptophan. A D gene is named only where the DNA matches it firmly. The size of a clone is reported for some rows only, either as once, few or many, or as a class for expanded clones.

.,TRBV2,TRBJ1-5,few,TGTGCCAGCAGGACCCTCTCGACAACCGGCAATCAGCCCCAGCATTTT,CASRTLSTTGNQPQHF
TRBD1,TRBV5-1,TRBJ1-2,.,TGCGCCAGCAGCTGGAAGGGACAGGTCTCGGATGGCTACACCTTC,CASSWKGQVSDGYTF
TRBD1,TRBV5-1,TRBJ1-2,.,TGCGCCAGCAGCTCGAACAGGGGGATTAGTAAGGATGGCTACACCTTC,CASSSNRGISKDGYTF
.,TRBV2,TRBJ1-1,.,TGTGCCAGCAGTGGGAGGGATTCGAACACTGAAGCTTTCTTT,CASSGRDSNTEAFF
TRBD2,TRBV29-1,TRBJ2-1,few,TGCAGCGTTGTGGGGGGAGGGCTAGCGGAGCAGTTCTTC,CSVVGGGLAEQFF
.,TRBV6-1,TRBJ1-5,.,TGTGCCAGCAGTGAAACCGAATACCGGGCCCAGCATTTT,CASSETEYRAQHF
.,TRBV5-1,TRBJ1-1,.,TGCGCCAGCAGCTTGGTAGGGGTCACTGAAGCTTTCTTT,CASSLVGVTEAFF
.,TRBV6-5,TRBJ2-7,.,TGTGCCAGCAGTCCTCCGAGCGGCTCCTACGAGCAGTACTTC,CASSPPSGSYEQYF
.,TRBV28,TRBJ1-2,.,TGTGCCAGCAGCCCTGACAGCGCGGTCACCTTC,CASSPDSAVTF
.,TRBV10-3,TRBJ1-1,.,TGTGCCATCAGTGAGTCGACTCGCGGTGGGAACACTGAAGCTTTCTTT,CAISESTRGGNTEAFF
.,TRBV7-9,TRBJ2-7,once,TGTGCCAGCAGCTCGGGGTACTCCTACGAGCAGTACTTC,CASSSGYSYEQYF
.,TRBV5-4,TRBJ2-7,.,TGTGCCAGCAGCTTGGGCGGGGGCCTCTCCTACGAGCAGTACTTC,CASSLGGGLSYEQYF
.,TRBV6-1,TRBJ2-1,.,TGTGCCAGCAGTGAACTGAGGGTCGCCTACAATGAGCAGTTCTTC,CASSELRVAYNEQFF
TRBD1,TRBV11-2,TRBJ2-1,.,TGTGCCAGCAGCTTAGGAACAGGGGCAGGTGAGCAGTTCTTC,CASSLGTGAGEQFF
.,TRBV6-1,TRBJ1-3,.,TGTGCCAGCGCCCGGGACTACTCTGGAAACACCATATATTTT,CASARDYSGNTIYF
.,TRBV5-4,TRBJ2-3,.,TGTGCCAGCAGCTGGACGGGGGGCCGGGATCCAGATACGCAGTATTTT,CASSWTGGRDPDTQYF
TRBD1,TRBV27,TRBJ2-5,.,TGTGCCAGCAGTCCCAGGCAGGGGGTTGGGGAGACCCAGTACTTC,CASSPRQGVGETQYF
.,TRBV6-5,TRBJ1-4,once,TGTGCCAGCAGTTATAGCGGGGGAGGGGAAAAACTGTTTTTT,CASSYSGGGEKLFF
.,TRBV7-2,TRBJ1-2,few,TGTGCCAGCAGCTCGGGGGTAGGCTACTATGGCTACACCTTC,CASSSGVGYYGYTF
.,TRBV6-1,TRBJ1-1,.,TGTGCCAGCAGTAGTACAGGGCTGAACACTGAAGCTTTCTTT,CASSSTGLNTEAFF